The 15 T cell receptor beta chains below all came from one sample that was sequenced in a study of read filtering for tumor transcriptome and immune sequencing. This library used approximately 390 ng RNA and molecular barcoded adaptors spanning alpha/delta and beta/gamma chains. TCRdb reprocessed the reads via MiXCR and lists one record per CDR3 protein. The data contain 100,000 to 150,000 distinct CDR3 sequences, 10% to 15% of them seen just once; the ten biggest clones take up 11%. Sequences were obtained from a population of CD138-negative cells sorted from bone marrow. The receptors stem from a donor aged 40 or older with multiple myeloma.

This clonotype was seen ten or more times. CDR3 protein: CASSQGRVRGPSNYGYTF. CDR3 sequence (DNA): TGTGCCAGCAGCCAAGGGAGAGTCAGGGGGCCTTCTAACTATGGCTACACCTTC. The rearrangement links TRBV3-1 to TRBJ1-2; 8 positions match TRBD1. J gave up 0 bases and V 1 base, and 10 bases lay outside the gene matches. CDR1 and CDR2 (germline): LGHDT, YNNKEL (reference sequence). The CDR3 length is 18 residues.

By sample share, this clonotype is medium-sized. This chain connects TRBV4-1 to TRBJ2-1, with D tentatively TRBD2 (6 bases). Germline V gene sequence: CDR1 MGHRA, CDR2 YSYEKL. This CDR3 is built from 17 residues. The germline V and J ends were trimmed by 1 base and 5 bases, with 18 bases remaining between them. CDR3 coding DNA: TGCGCCAGCAGCCAAGTAAATCTTGGATTAGCGGACAATGAGCAGTTCTTC. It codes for CASSQVNLGLADNEQFF.

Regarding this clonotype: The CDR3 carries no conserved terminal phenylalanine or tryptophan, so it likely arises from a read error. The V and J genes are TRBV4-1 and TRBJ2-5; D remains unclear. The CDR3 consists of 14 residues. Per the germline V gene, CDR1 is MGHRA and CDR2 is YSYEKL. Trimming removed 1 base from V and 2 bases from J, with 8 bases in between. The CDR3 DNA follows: TGCGCCAGCAGCCAAGTTAACCAGCAAGAGACCCAGTACTAC. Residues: CASSQVNQQETQYY.

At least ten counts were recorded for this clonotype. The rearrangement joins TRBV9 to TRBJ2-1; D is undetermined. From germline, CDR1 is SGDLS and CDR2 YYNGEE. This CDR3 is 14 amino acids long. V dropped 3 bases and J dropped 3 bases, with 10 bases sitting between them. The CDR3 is CASSEGLGYNEQFF. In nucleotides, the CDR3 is TGTGCCAGCAGCGAAGGGCTAGGCTACAATGAGCAGTTCTTC.

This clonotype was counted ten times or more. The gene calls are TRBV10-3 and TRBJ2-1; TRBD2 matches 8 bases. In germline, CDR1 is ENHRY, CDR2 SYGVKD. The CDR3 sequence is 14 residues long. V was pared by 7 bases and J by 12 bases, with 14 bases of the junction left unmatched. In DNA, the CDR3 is TGTGCCATCACCCCGCGGGGGGCCGGGGAGGCGCAGTTCTTC. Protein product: CAITPRGAGEAQFF.

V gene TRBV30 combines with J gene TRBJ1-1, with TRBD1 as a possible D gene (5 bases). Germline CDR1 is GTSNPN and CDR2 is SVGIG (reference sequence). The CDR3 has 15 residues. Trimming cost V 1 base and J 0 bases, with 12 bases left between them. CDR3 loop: CAWSGRQRLNTEAFF. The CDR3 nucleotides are TGTGCCTGGAGTGGGCGACAGCGGTTGAACACTGAAGCTTTCTTT.

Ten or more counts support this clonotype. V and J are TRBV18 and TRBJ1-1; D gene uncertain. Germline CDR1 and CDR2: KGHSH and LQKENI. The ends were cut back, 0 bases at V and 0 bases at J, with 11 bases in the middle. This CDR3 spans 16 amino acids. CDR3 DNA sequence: TGTGCCAGCTCACCACCGAATACCGGCATGAACACTGAAGCTTTCTTT. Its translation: CASSPPNTGMNTEAFF.

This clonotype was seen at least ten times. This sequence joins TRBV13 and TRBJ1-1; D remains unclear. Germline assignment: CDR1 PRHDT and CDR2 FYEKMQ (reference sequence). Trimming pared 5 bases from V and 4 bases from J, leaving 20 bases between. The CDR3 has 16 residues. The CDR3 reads CASSPRLPSTGTEAFF. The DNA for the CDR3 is TGTGCCAGCAGCCCCCGCCTTCCGTCGACGGGCACTGAAGCTTTCTTT. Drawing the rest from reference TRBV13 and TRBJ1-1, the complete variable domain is AAGVIQSPRHLIKEKRETATLKCYPIPRHDTVYWYQQGPGQDPQFLISFYEKMQSDKGSIPDRFSAQQFSDYHSELNMSSLELGDSALYFCASSPRLPSTGTEAFFGQGTRLTVV.

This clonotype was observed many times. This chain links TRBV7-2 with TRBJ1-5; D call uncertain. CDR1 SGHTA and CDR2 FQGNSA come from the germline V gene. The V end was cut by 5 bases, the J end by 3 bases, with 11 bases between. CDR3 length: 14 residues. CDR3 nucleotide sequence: TGTGCCAGCAGCCCCCGCGGAAACAATCAGCCCCAGCATTTT. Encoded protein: CASSPRGNNQPQHF.

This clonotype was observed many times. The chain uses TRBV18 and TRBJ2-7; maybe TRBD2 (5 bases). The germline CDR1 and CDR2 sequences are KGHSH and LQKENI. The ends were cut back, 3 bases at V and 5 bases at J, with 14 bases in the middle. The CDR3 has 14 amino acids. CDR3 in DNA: TGTGCCAGCTCACCCGACCTGGGGAGCAACGAGCAGTACTTC. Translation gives CASSPDLGSNEQYF.

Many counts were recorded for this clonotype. CDR3 region: CASSPAGVQETQYF. For the CDR3, the DNA is TGTGCCAGTAGTCCCGCGGGAGTACAAGAGACCCAGTACTTC. This rearrangement joins TRBV19 to TRBJ2-5; TRBD2 matches 7 bases. Germline loops: CDR1 LNHDA, CDR2 SQIVND (reference sequence). The CDR3 covers 14 residues. The V segment lost 5 bases and the J segment 2 bases; nucleotides outside the gene matches: 5.

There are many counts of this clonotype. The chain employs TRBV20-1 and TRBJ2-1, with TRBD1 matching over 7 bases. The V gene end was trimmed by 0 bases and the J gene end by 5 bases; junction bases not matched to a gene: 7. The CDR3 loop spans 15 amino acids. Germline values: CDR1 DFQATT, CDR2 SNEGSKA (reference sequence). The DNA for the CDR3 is TGCAGTGCTAGAGATTCCGACAGGGTGAACAATGAGCAGTTCTTC. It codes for CSARDSDRVNNEQFF.

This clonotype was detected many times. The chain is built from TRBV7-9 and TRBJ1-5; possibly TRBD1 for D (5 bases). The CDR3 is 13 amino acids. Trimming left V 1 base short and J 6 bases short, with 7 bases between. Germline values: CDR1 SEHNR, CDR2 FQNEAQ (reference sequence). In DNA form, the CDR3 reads TGTGCCAGCAGCTTAGGGACAACTCAGCCCCAGCATTTT. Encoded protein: CASSLGTTQPQHF.

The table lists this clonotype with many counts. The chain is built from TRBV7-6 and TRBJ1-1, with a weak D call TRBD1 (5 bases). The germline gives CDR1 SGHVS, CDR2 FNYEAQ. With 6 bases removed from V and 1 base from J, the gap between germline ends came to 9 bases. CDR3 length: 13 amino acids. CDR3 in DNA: TGTGCCAGCAGTTCACAGGAGAACACTGAAGCTTTCTTT. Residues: CASSSQENTEAFF. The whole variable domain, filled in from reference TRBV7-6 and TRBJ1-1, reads GAGVSQSPRYKVTKRGQDVALRCDPISGHVSLYWYRQALGQGPEFLTYFNYEAQQDKSGLPNDRFSAERPEGSISTLTIQRTEQRDSAMYRCASSSQENTEAFFGQGTRLTVV.

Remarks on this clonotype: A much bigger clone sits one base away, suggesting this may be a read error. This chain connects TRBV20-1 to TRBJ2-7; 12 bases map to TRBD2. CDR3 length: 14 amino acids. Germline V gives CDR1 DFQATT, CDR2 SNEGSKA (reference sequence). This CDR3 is CSARPRLAGDEQYF. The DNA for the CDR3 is TGCAGTGCTAGACCTAGACTAGCGGGAGACGAGCAGTACTTT.